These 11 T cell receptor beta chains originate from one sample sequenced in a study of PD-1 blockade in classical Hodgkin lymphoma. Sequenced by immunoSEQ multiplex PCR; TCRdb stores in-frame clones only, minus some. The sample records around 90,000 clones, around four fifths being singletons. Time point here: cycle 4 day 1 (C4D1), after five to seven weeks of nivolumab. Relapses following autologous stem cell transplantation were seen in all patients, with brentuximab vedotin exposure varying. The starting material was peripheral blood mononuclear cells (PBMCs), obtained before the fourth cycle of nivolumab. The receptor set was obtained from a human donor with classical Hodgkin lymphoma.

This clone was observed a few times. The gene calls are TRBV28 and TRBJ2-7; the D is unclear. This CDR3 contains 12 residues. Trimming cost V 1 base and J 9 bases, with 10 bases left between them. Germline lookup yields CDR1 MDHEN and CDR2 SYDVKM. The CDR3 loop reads CASSLYRLGQYF. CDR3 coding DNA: TGTGCCAGCAGTTTATACCGGTTAGGGCAGTACTTC.

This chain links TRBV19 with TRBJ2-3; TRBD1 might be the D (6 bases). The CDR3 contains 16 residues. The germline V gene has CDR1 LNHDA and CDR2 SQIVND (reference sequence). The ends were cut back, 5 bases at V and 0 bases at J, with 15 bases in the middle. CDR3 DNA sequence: TGTGCCAGTAGTGTCAACCGGGACACCAGCACAGATACGCAGTATTTT. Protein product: CASSVNRDTSTDTQYF.

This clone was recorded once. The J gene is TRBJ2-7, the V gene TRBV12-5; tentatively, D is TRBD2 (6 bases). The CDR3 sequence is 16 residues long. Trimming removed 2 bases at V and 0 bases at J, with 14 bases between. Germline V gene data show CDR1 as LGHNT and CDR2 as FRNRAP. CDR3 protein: CASGLSRGTLSYEQYF. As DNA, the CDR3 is TGTGCTAGTGGTTTGTCACGCGGGACCCTCTCCTACGAGCAGTACTTC.

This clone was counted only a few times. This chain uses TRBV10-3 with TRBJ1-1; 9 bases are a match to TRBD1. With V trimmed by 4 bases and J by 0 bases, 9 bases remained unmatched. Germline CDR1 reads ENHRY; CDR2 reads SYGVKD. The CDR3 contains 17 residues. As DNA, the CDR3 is TGTGCCATCAGTGGGTCGGACAGGGGAAACATGAACACTGAAGCTTTCTTT. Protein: CAISGSDRGNMNTEAFF.

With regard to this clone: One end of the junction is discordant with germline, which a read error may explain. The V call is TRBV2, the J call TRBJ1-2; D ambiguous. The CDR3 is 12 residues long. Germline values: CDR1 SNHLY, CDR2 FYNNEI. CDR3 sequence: CASCEQTPGYTF. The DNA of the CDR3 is TGTGCCAGCTGTGAACAGACTCCCGGCTACACCTTC.

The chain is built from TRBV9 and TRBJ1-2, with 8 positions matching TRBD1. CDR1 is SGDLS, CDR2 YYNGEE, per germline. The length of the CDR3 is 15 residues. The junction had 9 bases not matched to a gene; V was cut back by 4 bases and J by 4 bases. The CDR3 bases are TGTGCCAGCAGCTTTGGACAGGGCCTTAGCTATGGCTACACCTTC. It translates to CASSFGQGLSYGYTF. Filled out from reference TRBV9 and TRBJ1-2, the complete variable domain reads DSGVTQTPKHLITATGQRVTLRCSPRSGDLSVYWYQQSLDQGLQFLIQYYNGEERAKGNILERFSAQQFPDLHSELNLSSLELGDSALYFCASSFGQGLSYGYTFGSGTRLTVV.

CDR3: CASSPPGTDTEAFF. The CDR3 DNA sequence: TGTGCCAGCAGCCCCCCCGGGACAGACACTGAAGCTTTCTTT. The rearrangement links TRBV7-9 to TRBJ1-1; 7 bases fit TRBD1. V lost 5 bases and J lost 3; bases outside the gene matches: 6. Germline V gene data show CDR1 as SEHNR and CDR2 as FQNEAQ (reference sequence). CDR3 length equals 14 residues.

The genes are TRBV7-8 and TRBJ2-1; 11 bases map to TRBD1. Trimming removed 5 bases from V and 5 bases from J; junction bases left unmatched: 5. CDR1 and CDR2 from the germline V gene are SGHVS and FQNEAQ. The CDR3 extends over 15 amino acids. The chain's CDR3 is CASSAWGQGDNEQFF. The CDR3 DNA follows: TGTGCCAGCAGCGCCTGGGGACAGGGGGACAATGAGCAGTTCTTC.

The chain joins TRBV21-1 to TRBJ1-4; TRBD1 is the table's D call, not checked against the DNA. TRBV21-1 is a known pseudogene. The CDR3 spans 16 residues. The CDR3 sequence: CASSKGRQGKDEKLFF. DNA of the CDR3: TGTGCCAGCAGCAAAGGTAGACAGGGCAAGGATGAAAAACTGTTTTTT.

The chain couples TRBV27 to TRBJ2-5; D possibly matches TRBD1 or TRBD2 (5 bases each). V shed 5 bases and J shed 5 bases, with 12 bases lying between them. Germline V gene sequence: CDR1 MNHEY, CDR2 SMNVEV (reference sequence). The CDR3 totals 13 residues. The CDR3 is CASSSRDGETQYF. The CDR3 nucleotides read TGTGCCAGCAGTAGCCGGGACGGCGAGACCCAGTACTTC.

The CDR3 reads CAISEGTNEKLFF. DNA for the CDR3: TGTGCCATCAGTGAGGGCACTAATGAAAAACTGTTTTTT. The chain uses TRBV10-3 and TRBJ1-4, with D uncertain. Per the germline V gene, CDR1 is ENHRY and CDR2 is SYGVKD. V dropped 2 bases and J dropped 2 bases, with 3 bases sitting between them. This CDR3 has 13 amino acids.